This T cell receptor (beta chain) was found in a study of T cell repertoires in cytomegalovirus infection. General study points: The cumulative frequency of public TCR beta families distinguished individuals who carried CMV together with the relevant HLA.

TCRdb independently ran MiXCR on the reads; one entry per CDR3 protein. The data show some 920,000 distinct CDR3 sequences, approximately 30% seen once. The V gene end was trimmed by 6 bases and the J gene end by 6 bases; junction bases not matched to a gene: 22. The CDR3 is 19 residues long. Notes on this clonotype: Its antigen is not identified.

The sequencing here drew on cultured CD8+ T cells from PBMCs, taken from culture after CMV antigen stimulation. The rearrangement uses TRBV12-3 or TRBV12-4 and TRBJ2-1, with 8 positions matching TRBD1. The source is a human donor in good health (CMV status not recorded). Some clones in this sample may be carry-over from other donors' samples. DNA for the CDR3: TGTGCCAGCAGCCGCCTTTCTGGACAGGGAAGGATTTCGGGCAATGAGCAGTTCTTC. Protein sequence: CASSRLSGQGRISGNEQFF.